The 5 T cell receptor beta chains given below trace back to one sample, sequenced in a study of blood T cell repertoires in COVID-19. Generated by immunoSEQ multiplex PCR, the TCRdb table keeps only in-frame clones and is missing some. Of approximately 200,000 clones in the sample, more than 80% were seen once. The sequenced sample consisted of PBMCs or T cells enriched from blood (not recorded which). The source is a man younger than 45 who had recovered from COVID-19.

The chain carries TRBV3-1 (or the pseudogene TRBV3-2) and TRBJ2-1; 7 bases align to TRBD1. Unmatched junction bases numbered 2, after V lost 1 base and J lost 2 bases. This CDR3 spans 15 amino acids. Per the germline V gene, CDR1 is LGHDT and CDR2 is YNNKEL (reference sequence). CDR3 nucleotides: TGTGCCAGCAGCCAAGCTAGGGGGCCCTACAATGAGCAGTTCTTC. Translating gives CASSQARGPYNEQFF.

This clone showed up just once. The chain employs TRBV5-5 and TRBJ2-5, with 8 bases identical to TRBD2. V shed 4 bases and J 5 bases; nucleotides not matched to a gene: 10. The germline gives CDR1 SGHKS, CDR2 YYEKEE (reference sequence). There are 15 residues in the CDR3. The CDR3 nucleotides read TGTGCCAGCAGCATGAAACAGGGACTAGTGGAGACCCAGTACTTC. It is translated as CASSMKQGLVETQYF.

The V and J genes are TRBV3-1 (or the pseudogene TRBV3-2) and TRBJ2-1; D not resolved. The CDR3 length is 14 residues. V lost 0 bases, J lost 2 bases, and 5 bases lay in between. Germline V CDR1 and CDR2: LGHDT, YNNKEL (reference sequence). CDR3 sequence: CASSQDATYNEQFF. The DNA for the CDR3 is TGTGCCAGCAGCCAAGATGCTACCTACAATGAGCAGTTCTTC.

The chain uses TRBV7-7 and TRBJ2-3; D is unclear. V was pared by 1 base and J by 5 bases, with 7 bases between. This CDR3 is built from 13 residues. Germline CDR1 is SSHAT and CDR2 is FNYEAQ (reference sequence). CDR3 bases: TGTGCCAGCAGCTTAGAACTTAGAGATACGCAGTATTTT. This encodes CASSLELRDTQYF.

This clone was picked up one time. CDR3 nucleotide sequence: TGTGCCTGGAGCGTAAGCCTAGCGGGGGGACCCACCGGGGAGCTGTTTTTT. Residues: CAWSVSLAGGPTGELFF. V is TRBV30 and J is TRBJ2-2, with 11 bases lining up with TRBD2. There are 17 residues in the CDR3. Germline CDR1 reads GTSNPN; CDR2 reads SVGIG (reference sequence). The trim removed 3 bases at V and 4 bases at J, leaving 10 bases unmatched.